The 25 T cell receptor beta chains below come from one sample, sequenced in a study of T cells in Graves' hyperthyroidism and ophthalmopathy. Researchers amplified the TCR beta CDR3 regions from RNA transcripts. First-round RT-PCR targeting the TCR CDR3 was performed with the HTBI primer set. MiXCR, run by TCRdb on the multiplex PCR reads, gives a single entry per CDR3 protein. The table lists around 290,000 distinct CDR3 sequences, approximately 13% of them singletons. The sample comprised blood. The receptor source for this set is a woman between 35 and 50 years old with Graves' hyperthyroidism.

This clonotype appeared a few times. The chain uses TRBV5-1 and TRBJ1-2, with a tentative D call TRBD1 (5 bases). This CDR3 comprises 13 residues. The V end was cut by 4 bases, the J end by 3 bases, with 10 bases between. CDR1 is SGHRS, CDR2 YFSETQ, per germline. The CDR3 loop reads CASSIRVDYGYTF. CDR3 DNA: TGCGCCAGCAGCATCAGGGTAGACTATGGCTACACCTTC.

This clonotype has ten or more counts. This chain connects TRBV12-3 or TRBV12-4 to TRBJ2-7, with D possibly being TRBD1 (6 bases). CDR3 length: 14 amino acids. V shed 3 bases and J shed 0 bases, with 9 bases lying between them. CDR3 in DNA: TGTGCCAGCAGTTTCGAGGGGGTCTCCTACGAGCAGTACTTC. The encoded protein is CASSFEGVSYEQYF.

In its sample, this clonotype was seen many times. This chain joins TRBV12-3 or TRBV12-4 and TRBJ2-5, with a weak D call TRBD2 (6 bases). CDR3 length: 14 amino acids. The V end was cut by 5 bases, the J end by 5 bases, with 15 bases between. CDR3: CASSTLAPYETQYF. CDR3 DNA sequence: TGTGCCAGCAGTACCCTAGCGCCTTACGAGACCCAGTACTTC.

Many counts were recorded for this clonotype. Here the CDR3 DNA reads TGTGCCAGCTGGGAGGATACCAAAGAGACCCAGTACTTC. As protein: CASWEDTKETQYF. This chain links TRBV2 with TRBJ2-5; tentative D call: TRBD2 (6 bases). CDR3 size: 13 residues. Germline loops: CDR1 SNHLY, CDR2 FYNNEI. The V gene lost 8 bases and the J gene lost 3 bases, with 13 bases spanning the gap.

This clonotype was seen a few times. This sequence joins TRBV5-1 and TRBJ1-2; 8 nucleotides align to TRBD1. Germline V gene lookup returns CDR1 SGHRS and CDR2 YFSETQ. V dropped 0 bases and J dropped 3; count of bases not matched to a gene: 1. The CDR3 is 14 amino acids. The CDR3 sequence: CASSLGDRHYGYTF. In DNA form, the CDR3 reads TGCGCCAGCAGCTTGGGGGACAGGCACTATGGCTACACCTTC.

This clonotype was counted only a few times. This rearrangement joins TRBV4-1 to TRBJ2-1; TRBD1 agrees at 9 bases. The V gene end was trimmed by 4 bases and the J gene end by 5 bases; junction bases not matched to a gene: 15. The V gene's germline CDR1 is MGHRA and CDR2 YSYEKL. CDR3 size: 18 residues. The CDR3: CASSLRPLQGAENNEQFF. CDR3 bases: TGCGCCAGCAGCCTCCGTCCTTTACAGGGGGCAGAGAACAATGAGCAGTTCTTC.

This clonotype was counted ten times or more. This chain uses TRBV5-6 with TRBJ2-5; 13 bases are a match to TRBD2. This CDR3 contains 18 residues. CDR1 and CDR2 from the germline V gene are SGHDT and YYEEEE. The ends lost 1 base at V and 4 bases at J; junction bases unmatched: 10. The CDR3 protein is CASSLRRRTSGRGETQYF. Written as DNA, the CDR3 is TGTGCCAGCAGCTTGAGGCGGAGGACTAGCGGGAGAGGAGAGACCCAGTACTTC.

This clonotype occurred many times. The chain employs TRBV2 and TRBJ2-2; 10 nucleotides agree with TRBD2. Looked up from germline, CDR1 is SNHLY and CDR2 is FYNNEI. With 9 bases clipped from V and 0 bases from J, the junction kept 10 bases outside the gene matches. There are 17 residues in the CDR3. The CDR3 DNA reads as TGTGCCAGTGAGGGGGGAGCGGGAGGGCCGAACACCGGGGAGCTGTTTTTT. As protein: CASEGGAGGPNTGELFF.

In its sample, this clonotype was seen many times. This rearrangement joins TRBV9 to TRBJ2-1; D not certain. The V end was cut by 0 bases, the J end by 2 bases, with 9 bases between. The CDR3 totals 15 residues. The V gene's germline CDR1 is SGDLS and CDR2 YYNGEE. The CDR3 DNA reads as TGTGCCAGCAGCGTAGGCGCAGGTGCCTACAATGAGCAGTTCTTC. This translates into CASSVGAGAYNEQFF.

This clonotype has at least ten counts. The CDR3 loop is CASSLLGMHEQFF. In DNA form, the CDR3 reads TGTGCCAGCAGTTTATTGGGCATGCATGAGCAGTTCTTC. The chain is built from TRBV27 and TRBJ2-1; the D is unclear. The CDR3 has 13 amino acids. The V end lost 1 base, the J end lost 8 bases, and 9 bases lay between the germline ends. The germline CDR1 and CDR2 sequences are MNHEY and SMNVEV (reference sequence).

The V gene is TRBV30, the J gene TRBJ2-5; no reliable D call. Germline CDR1 reads GTSNPN; CDR2 reads SVGIG (reference sequence). The CDR3 has 11 amino acids. V dropped 3 bases and J dropped 1 base, with 3 bases sitting between them. CDR3 nucleotides: TGTGCCTGGAGGTTCCAAGAGACCCAGTACTTC. Its translation is CAWRFQETQYF.

This clonotype was observed at least ten times. The genes are TRBV30 and TRBJ2-1; D assignment may be TRBD1 or TRBD2 (5 bases each). Germline assignment: CDR1 GTSNPN and CDR2 SVGIG (reference sequence). Deletions cut 2 bases from V and 6 bases from J, with 17 bases between. The length of the CDR3 is 15 residues. The CDR3 DNA reads TGTGCCTGGAGTTGGGGCCGGGATATACGCAATGAGCAGTTCTTC. This gives the protein CAWSWGRDIRNEQFF.

This clonotype was seen repeatedly, ten times or more. V is TRBV28 and J is TRBJ2-1; maybe TRBD2 (6 bases). The CDR3 sequence is 14 residues long. Trimming removed 3 bases at V and 1 base at J, with 7 bases between. Germline lookup yields CDR1 MDHEN and CDR2 SYDVKM. The CDR3 protein is CASSFAGSYNEQFF. As DNA, the CDR3 is TGTGCCAGCAGTTTCGCGGGATCCTACAATGAGCAGTTCTTC.

This clonotype was observed a handful of times. A read error may explain this, as a much larger clone is one base away. The rearrangement links TRBV5-1 to TRBJ1-5, with 9 bases aligning to TRBD1. J lost 12 bases, V lost 7 bases, and 17 bases had no gene match. There are 15 residues in the CDR3. Germline V gene lookup returns CDR1 SGHRS and CDR2 YFSETQ. DNA of the CDR3: TGCGCCAGCCGCCTCGGGACAGGGACCGCCCAGGACCAGCATTTT. Its translation: CASRLGTGTAQDQHF.

This clonotype was recorded many times. The rearrangement links TRBV30 to TRBJ1-2; D gene uncertain. CDR1 is GTSNPN and CDR2 is SVGIG in the germline V gene (reference sequence). CDR3 size: 12 residues. V lost 8 bases and J lost 3, with 13 bases in between. CDR3 in DNA: TGTGCCGGCCAGATGCGGTACTATGGCTACACCTTC. Translated: CAGQMRYYGYTF.

The table lists this clonotype with many counts. The rearrangement links TRBV28 to TRBJ1-2, with D perhaps TRBD1 (6 bases). The CDR3 loop spans 14 amino acids. Trimming shortened V by 3 bases and J by 8 bases, and 16 bases separated the two germline ends. Germline V gene lookup returns CDR1 MDHEN and CDR2 SYDVKM. CDR3 nucleotides: TGTGCCAGCAGTTTCGGGGGGCCTCAACGGGGCTACACCTTC. As protein: CASSFGGPQRGYTF.

The sample holds a few counts of this clonotype. The chain recombines TRBV7-9 with TRBJ1-1; 9 positions match TRBD1. The V gene's germline CDR1 is SEHNR and CDR2 FQNEAQ (reference sequence). J gave up 1 base and V 4 bases, and 4 bases lay outside the gene matches. This CDR3 region has 15 residues. The CDR3, as DNA: TGTGCCAGCAGCTCGACAGGGGGATGGAACACTGAAGCTTTCTTT. It specifies CASSSTGGWNTEAFF.

The chain joins TRBV20-1 to TRBJ2-7, with 12 positions matching TRBD2. CDR1 and CDR2 from the germline V gene are DFQATT and SNEGSKA (reference sequence). The V and J ends lost 4 bases and 1 base, in that order; junction bases with no gene match: 5. The length of the CDR3 is 15 residues. The CDR3 protein is CSAMTSGRGSYEQYF. The CDR3 nucleotides are TGCAGTGCTATGACTAGCGGGAGAGGTTCCTACGAGCAGTACTTC.

This clonotype has at least ten counts. The chain links TRBV3-1 to TRBJ2-3; 13 bases line up with TRBD2. Germline CDR1 LGHDT, CDR2 YNNKEL (reference sequence). Germline trimming cut 3 bases from V and 3 bases from J; bases unmatched to any gene: 6. The CDR3 runs to 17 residues. The CDR3 loop is CASSQGLAGLATDTQYF. CDR3 nucleotide sequence: TGTGCCAGCAGCCAGGGACTAGCGGGACTAGCAACAGATACGCAGTATTTT.

V is TRBV27 and J is TRBJ2-1, with 8 bases fitting TRBD2. With V trimmed by 10 bases and J by 8 bases, 4 bases remained unmatched. The CDR3 is 11 residues long. Germline CDR1 MNHEY, CDR2 SMNVEV (reference sequence). This CDR3 is CAIGLAYEQFF. The CDR3 DNA reads as TGTGCCATAGGACTAGCATATGAGCAGTTCTTC.

In its sample, this clonotype was seen a few times. V gene TRBV20-1 combines with J gene TRBJ2-7; the match to TRBD1 covers 7 bases. The CDR3 extends over 14 amino acids. The V gene end was trimmed by 1 base and the J gene end by 6 bases; junction bases not matched to a gene: 9. CDR1 DFQATT and CDR2 SNEGSKA come from the germline V gene (reference sequence). Here the CDR3 reads CSARGPKTGVEQYF. As DNA, the CDR3 is TGCAGTGCTAGAGGGCCAAAAACAGGGGTCGAGCAGTACTTC.

This clonotype appeared many times. This sequence joins TRBV24-1 and TRBJ2-5; D could derive from TRBD1 or TRBD2 (5 bases each). V was pared by 4 bases and J by 2 bases, with 19 bases between. Germline V gene sequence: CDR1 KGHDR, CDR2 SFDVKD. CDR3 length: 17 amino acids. The CDR3 sequence: CATSDPGWGPGQETQYF. The DNA of the CDR3 is TGTGCCACCAGTGACCCCGGGTGGGGACCTGGACAAGAGACCCAGTACTTC.

Of note for this clonotype: Since a much larger clone is just one base distant, this may be a read error. This chain joins TRBV20-1 and TRBJ2-5, with a possible D match to TRBD2 (5 bases). V shed 8 bases and J shed 9 bases, with 16 bases lying between them. The CDR3 spans 11 residues. Per germline, CDR1 DFQATT and CDR2 SNEGSKA (reference sequence). CDR3 nucleotides: TGCAGTATAGCCTCAGAGGAGGCCCAGTACTTC. Amino acids: CSIASEEAQYF.

This clonotype was seen more than once but under ten times. The V and J genes are TRBV6-5 and TRBJ1-5; D is possibly TRBD1 (5 bases). The CDR3 is made up of 15 amino acids. V shed 0 bases and J shed 7 bases, with 13 bases lying between them. Germline values: CDR1 MNHEY, CDR2 SVGAGI. CDR3 sequence: CASSYSRGRGQPQHF. DNA of the CDR3: TGTGCCAGCAGTTACTCGAGGGGTCGCGGGCAGCCCCAGCATTTT.

The sample holds many counts of this clonotype. The chain is built from TRBV29-1 and TRBJ2-1; D not resolved. The germline CDR1 and CDR2 sequences are SQVTM and ANQGSEA. CDR3 length: 14 residues. Deletions cut 5 bases from V and 9 bases from J, with 20 bases between. The CDR3 region is CSVTPVDPGSEQFF. As DNA, the CDR3 is TGCAGCGTTACTCCCGTGGACCCGGGCTCTGAGCAGTTCTTC.